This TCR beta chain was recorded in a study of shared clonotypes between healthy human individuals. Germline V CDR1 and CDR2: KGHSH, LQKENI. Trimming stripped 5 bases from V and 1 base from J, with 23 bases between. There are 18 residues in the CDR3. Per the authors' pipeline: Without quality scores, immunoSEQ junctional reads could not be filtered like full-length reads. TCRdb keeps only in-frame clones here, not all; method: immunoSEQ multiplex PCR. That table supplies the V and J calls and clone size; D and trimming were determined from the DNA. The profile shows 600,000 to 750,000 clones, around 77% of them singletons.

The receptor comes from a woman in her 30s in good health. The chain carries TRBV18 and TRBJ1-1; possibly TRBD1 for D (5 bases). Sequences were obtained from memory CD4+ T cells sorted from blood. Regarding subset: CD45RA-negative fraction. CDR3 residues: CASSTFGAPGPGNTEAFF. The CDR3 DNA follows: TGTGCCAGCTCAACTTTTGGGGCACCAGGGCCGGGGAACACTGAAGCTTTCTTT.